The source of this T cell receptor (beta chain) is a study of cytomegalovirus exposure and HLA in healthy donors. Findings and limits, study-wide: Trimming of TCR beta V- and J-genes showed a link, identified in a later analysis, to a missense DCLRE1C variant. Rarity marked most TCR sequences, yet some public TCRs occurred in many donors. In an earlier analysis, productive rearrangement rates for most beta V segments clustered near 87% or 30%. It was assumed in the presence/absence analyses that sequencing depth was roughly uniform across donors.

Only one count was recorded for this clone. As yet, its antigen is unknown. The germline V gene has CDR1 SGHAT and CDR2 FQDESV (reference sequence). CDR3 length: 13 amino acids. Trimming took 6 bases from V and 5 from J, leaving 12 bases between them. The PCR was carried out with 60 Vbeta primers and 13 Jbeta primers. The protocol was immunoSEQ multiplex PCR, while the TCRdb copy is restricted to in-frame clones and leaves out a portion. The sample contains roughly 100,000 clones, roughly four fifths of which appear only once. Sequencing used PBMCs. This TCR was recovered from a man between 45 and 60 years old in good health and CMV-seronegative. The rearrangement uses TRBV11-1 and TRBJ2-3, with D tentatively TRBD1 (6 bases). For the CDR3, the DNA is TGTGCCAGCAGGCAACCAGGGGTAGATACGCAGTATTTT. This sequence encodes CASRQPGVDTQYF.